The 17 T cell receptor beta chains below all came from one sample that was sequenced in a study of blood T cells in healthy people across ages. A second PCR of roughly 7 to 11 cycles used a sample-barcoded 5' primer and a J-beta primer mix. TCRdb recomputed calls from the 5' RACE reads with MiXCR, one row per CDR3 protein. The repertoire holds approximately 1.5 million distinct CDR3 sequences, about 31% seen once, with about 11% in the top ten. The specimen sequenced was blood. These receptors were collected from a woman in her 30s in good health.

Worth noting for this clonotype: A much larger clone lies a single base off, so this may be a read error. This chain links TRBV4-1 with TRBJ2-5; 11 bases fit TRBD2. In germline, CDR1 is MGHRA, CDR2 YSYEKL. The CDR3 is 15 amino acids. The CDR3 reads CTSSYLAGGQETQYF. The CDR3 nucleotides read TGCACCAGCAGCTACCTAGCGGGAGGCCAAGAGACCCAGTACTTC.

This clonotype was picked up a small number of times. The chain employs TRBV7-9 and TRBJ2-7; 8 bases align to TRBD1. This CDR3 region has 16 residues. V shed 1 base, J shed 3 bases, and the junction held 8 bases outside the gene matches. Per germline, CDR1 SEHNR and CDR2 FQNEAQ (reference sequence). The DNA of the CDR3 is TGTGCCAGCAGCTTAGTTTCGCCCAGGGGGCGCTACGAGCAGTACTTC. This translates into CASSLVSPRGRYEQYF.

V is TRBV11-2 and J is TRBJ2-7, with 11 bases matching TRBD2. V gave up 3 bases and J gave up 5 bases; unmatched junction bases: 12. Germline V CDR1 and CDR2: SGHAT, FQNNGV. CDR3 size: 17 residues. For the CDR3, the DNA is TGTGCCAGCAGCTTGTCCCCAGATAGCGGGGGGGGACACGAGCAGTACTTC. This sequence encodes CASSLSPDSGGGHEQYF.

The chain uses TRBV6-5 and TRBJ2-1; D unresolved. Trimming cost V 0 bases and J 7 bases, with 10 bases left between them. The CDR3 totals 14 residues. Germline CDR1 and CDR2: MNHEY and SVGAGI. The CDR3 DNA follows: TGTGCCAGCAGTTACTCGAATGGATTTAATGAGCAGTTCTTC. Amino acids: CASSYSNGFNEQFF.

This rearrangement joins TRBV11-1 to TRBJ2-5; D might be TRBD2 (6 bases). CDR3 length equals 15 residues. CDR1 SGHAT and CDR2 FQDESV come from the germline V gene (reference sequence). V lost 6 bases to trimming and J lost 1 base, with 15 bases between them. The CDR3 reads CASSSGRGLQETQYF. The CDR3 region has the DNA TGTGCCAGCAGTTCGGGGCGGGGCCTCCAAGAGACCCAGTACTTC.

This clonotype was seen a handful of times. The CDR3: CSVQRGGRNTDTQYF. CDR3 coding DNA: TGCAGTGTCCAGAGGGGGGGCAGGAACACAGATACGCAGTATTTT. This chain joins TRBV20-1 and TRBJ2-3, with D possibly TRBD2 on 7 matching bases. Trimming took off 7 bases at V and 2 bases at J, with 19 bases between the two ends. Looked up from germline, CDR1 is DFQATT and CDR2 is SNEGSKA (reference sequence). The CDR3 has 15 amino acids.

The chain carries TRBV2 and TRBJ2-6; possibly TRBD1 or TRBD2 for D (5 bases each). This CDR3 spans 17 amino acids. Trimming removed 5 bases at V and 2 bases at J, with 16 bases between. Germline assignment: CDR1 SNHLY and CDR2 FYNNEI. CDR3 loop: CASSRGPPGPGANVLTF. The CDR3, as DNA: TGTGCCAGCAGTCGGGGCCCCCCAGGGCCTGGGGCCAACGTCCTGACTTTC.

V usage is TRBV9 and J usage is TRBJ1-2; possible D gene TRBD1, 5 bases. Germline CDR1 is SGDLS and CDR2 is YYNGEE. This CDR3 is built from 17 residues. The ends were cut back, 0 bases at V and 4 bases at J, with 19 bases in the middle. DNA for the CDR3: TGTGCCAGCAGCGTAGAGGAGGGGATCTATCCCCTCTATGGCTACACCTTC. It yields the protein CASSVEEGIYPLYGYTF.

At least ten counts were recorded for this clonotype. The chain combines TRBV28 with TRBJ2-7, with TRBD1 matching 8 bases. The CDR3 is 14 amino acids. Germline CDR1 reads MDHEN; CDR2 reads SYDVKM. With 6 bases clipped from V and 5 bases from J, the junction kept 9 bases outside the gene matches. The CDR3 protein is CASSPLGQGNEQYF. Here the CDR3 DNA reads TGTGCCAGCAGCCCTCTCGGACAGGGTAACGAGCAGTACTTC.

This clonotype was recorded a few times. The rearrangement joins TRBV28 to TRBJ2-1, with 11 bases identical to TRBD2. The CDR3 loop spans 17 amino acids. Germline CDR1 and CDR2: MDHEN and SYDVKM. V dropped 5 bases and J dropped 4; count of bases not matched to a gene: 10. CDR3 coding DNA: TGTGCCAGCAGTCTTCCCCCCCTAGCGGGAGGATACAATGAGCAGTTCTTC. Translated, it gives CASSLPPLAGGYNEQFF.

The chain joins TRBV21-1 to TRBJ1-2; no check of the table's D call, TRBD1, against the DNA was made. TRBV21-1 is recorded as a pseudogene. The CDR3 length is 15 residues. The CDR3, as DNA: TGTGCCAGCAGCAAAGCATCGGGGGGAAACTATGGCTACACCTTC. Amino acid sequence: CASSKASGGNYGYTF.

This chain joins TRBV30 and TRBJ1-1, with TRBD1 identical over 8 bases. This CDR3 spans 11 amino acids. V shed 7 bases and J 8 bases; nucleotides not matched to a gene: 6. Looked up from germline, CDR1 is GTSNPN and CDR2 is SVGIG (reference sequence). DNA for the CDR3: TGTGCCTCAGACAGGGGCGTAGAAGCTTTCTTT. Its translation: CASDRGVEAFF.

This clonotype was seen a handful of times. The gene calls are TRBV20-1 and TRBJ2-7; D could derive from TRBD1 or TRBD2 (5 bases each). Germline assignment: CDR1 DFQATT and CDR2 SNEGSKA (reference sequence). The CDR3 is 11 residues long. V shed 5 bases and J shed 3 bases, with 8 bases lying between them. CDR3 DNA: TGCAGTGCTTGGGACCGCTACGAGCAGTACTTC. It is translated as CSAWDRYEQYF.

The chain carries TRBV6-1 and TRBJ1-3, with TRBD1 as a possible D gene (6 bases). The CDR3 is 15 amino acids. The V gene lost 5 bases and the J gene lost 3 bases, with 14 bases spanning the gap. The germline V gene has CDR1 MNHNS and CDR2 SASEGT. The CDR3 nucleotides read TGTGCCAGCAGTCCTTTGGGACACGGTGGAAACACCATATATTTT. As protein: CASSPLGHGGNTIYF.

This clonotype was recorded a few times. The gene calls are TRBV9 and TRBJ2-3, with D possibly being TRBD1 (5 bases). V was trimmed by 4 bases and J by 5 bases, leaving 23 bases between them. The CDR3 is 17 residues long. Germline V CDR1 and CDR2: SGDLS, YYNGEE. CDR3 loop: CASSKQVGALLLDTQYF. The CDR3 nucleotides are TGTGCCAGCAGCAAACAAGTAGGGGCATTACTCTTAGATACGCAGTATTTT. Full variable domain (rest looked up from reference TRBV9 and TRBJ2-3): DSGVTQTPKHLITATGQRVTLRCSPRSGDLSVYWYQQSLDQGLQFLIQYYNGEERAKGNILERFSAQQFPDLHSELNLSSLELGDSALYFCASSKQVGALLLDTQYFGPGTRLTVL.

The chain couples TRBV20-1 to TRBJ1-2; D is perhaps TRBD1 (5 bases). Germline CDR1 reads DFQATT; CDR2 reads SNEGSKA (reference sequence). CDR3 length: 13 amino acids. Trimming removed 5 bases at V and 7 bases at J, with 17 bases between. Written as DNA, the CDR3 is TGCAGTGCTGGAGCAGGGACGCGGGTTGGCTACACCTTC. It is translated as CSAGAGTRVGYTF.

The chain is built from TRBV30 and TRBJ2-7; 12 bases agree with TRBD2. The CDR3 runs to 16 residues. V shed 3 bases and J 1 base; nucleotides not matched to a gene: 7. Per the germline V gene, CDR1 is GTSNPN and CDR2 is SVGIG (reference sequence). The CDR3 DNA reads TGTGCCTGGAGGGCTCGACTAGCGGGAGCTTCCTACGAGCAGTACTTC. This sequence encodes CAWRARLAGASYEQYF.